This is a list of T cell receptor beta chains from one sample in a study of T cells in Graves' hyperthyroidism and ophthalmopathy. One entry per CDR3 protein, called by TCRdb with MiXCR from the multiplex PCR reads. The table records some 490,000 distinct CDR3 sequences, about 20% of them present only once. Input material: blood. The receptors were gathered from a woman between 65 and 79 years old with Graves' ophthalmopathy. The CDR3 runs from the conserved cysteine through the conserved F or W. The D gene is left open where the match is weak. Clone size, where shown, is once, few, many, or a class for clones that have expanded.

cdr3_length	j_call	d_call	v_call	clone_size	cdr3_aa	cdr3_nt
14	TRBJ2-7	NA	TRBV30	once	CAWSVPIPSGEQYF	TGTGCCTGGAGTGTACCGATCCCCAGTGGCGAGCAGTACTTC
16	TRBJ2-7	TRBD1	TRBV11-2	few	CASSSIGQGGSYEQYF	TGTGCCAGCAGCTCGATCGGACAGGGTGGCTCCTACGAGCAGTACTTC
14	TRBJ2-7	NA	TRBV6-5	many	CASSYSGGAREQYF	TGTGCCAGCAGTTACTCGGGGGGGGCGCGCGAGCAGTACTTC
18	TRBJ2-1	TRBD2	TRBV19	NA	CASSPHFLAGGPGNEQFF	TGTGCCAGTAGTCCCCACTTCCTAGCGGGAGGGCCGGGGAATGAGCAGTTCTTC
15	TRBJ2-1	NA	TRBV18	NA	CASSPGGVSYNEQFF	TGTGCCAGCTCACCAGGGGGCGTCTCCTACAATGAGCAGTTCTTC
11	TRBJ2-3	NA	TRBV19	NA	CASASSDTQYF	TGTGCCAGTGCTTCCTCGGATACGCAGTATTTT
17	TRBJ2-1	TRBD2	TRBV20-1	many	CSAMGLAEFSSYNEQFF	TGCAGTGCGATGGGACTAGCGGAATTTAGCTCCTACAATGAGCAGTTCTTC
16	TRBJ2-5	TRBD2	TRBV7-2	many	CASSLASGGGQETQYF	TGTGCCAGCAGCTTAGCGAGCGGGGGAGGGCAAGAGACCCAGTACTTC
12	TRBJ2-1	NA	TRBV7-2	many	CASSIRVGEQFF	TGTGCCAGCAGCATCAGGGTCGGTGAGCAGTTCTTC
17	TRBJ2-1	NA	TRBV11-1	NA	CASRPTVGPALYNEQFF	TGTGCCAGCAGACCTACGGTCGGTCCCGCCCTATACAATGAGCAGTTCTTC
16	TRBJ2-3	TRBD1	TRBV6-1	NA	CASSRTTGGGTDTQYF	TGTGCCAGCAGCCGAACGACAGGGGGTGGAACAGATACGCAGTATTTT
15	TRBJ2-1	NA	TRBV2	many	CASSLGGTGLDEQFF	TGTGCCAGCAGTCTAGGAGGGACGGGGTTAGATGAGCAGTTCTTC
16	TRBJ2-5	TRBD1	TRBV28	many	CASRTGGAPKQETQYF	TGTGCCAGCAGGACAGGGGGCGCACCAAAACAAGAGACCCAGTACTTC
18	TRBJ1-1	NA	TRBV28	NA	CASSESTGRGGGSTEAFF	TGTGCCAGCAGTGAGTCAACTGGGAGGGGAGGAGGGAGCACTGAAGCTTTCTTT
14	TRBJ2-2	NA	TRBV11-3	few	CASSLDTAYGELFF	TGTGCCAGCAGCTTAGATACAGCTTACGGGGAGCTGTTTTTT
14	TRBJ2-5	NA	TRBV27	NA	CASRPQGEGETQYF	TGTGCCAGCAGACCTCAGGGGGAGGGAGAGACCCAGTACTTC
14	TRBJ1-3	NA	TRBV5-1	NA	CASSLDSQGRPIYF	TGCGCCAGCAGCTTGGATTCCCAGGGGAGGCCCATATATTTT